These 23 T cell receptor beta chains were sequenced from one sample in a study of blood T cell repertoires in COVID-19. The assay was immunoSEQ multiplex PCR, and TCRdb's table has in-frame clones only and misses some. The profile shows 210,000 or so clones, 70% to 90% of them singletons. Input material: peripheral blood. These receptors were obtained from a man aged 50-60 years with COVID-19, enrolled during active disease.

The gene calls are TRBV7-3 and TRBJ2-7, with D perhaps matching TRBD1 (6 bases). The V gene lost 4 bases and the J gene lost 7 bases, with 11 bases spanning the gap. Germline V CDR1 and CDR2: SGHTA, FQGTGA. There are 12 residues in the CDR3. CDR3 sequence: CASSSGVGEQYF. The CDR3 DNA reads TGTGCCAGCAGCTCAGGGGTTGGAGAGCAGTACTTC. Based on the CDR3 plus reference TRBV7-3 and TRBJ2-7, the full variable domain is GAGVSQTPSNKVTEKGKYVELRCDPISGHTALYWYRQSLGQGPEFLIYFQGTGAADDSGLPNDRFFAVRPEGSVSTLKIQRTERGDSAVYLCASSSGVGEQYFGPGTRLTVT.

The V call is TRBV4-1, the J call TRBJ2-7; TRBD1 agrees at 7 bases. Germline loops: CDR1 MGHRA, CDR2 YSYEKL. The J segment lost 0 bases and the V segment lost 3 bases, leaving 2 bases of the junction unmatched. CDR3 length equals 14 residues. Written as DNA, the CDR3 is TGCGCCAGCAGCCAGGGACAGCTCTCCTACGAGCAGTACTTC. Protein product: CASSQGQLSYEQYF.

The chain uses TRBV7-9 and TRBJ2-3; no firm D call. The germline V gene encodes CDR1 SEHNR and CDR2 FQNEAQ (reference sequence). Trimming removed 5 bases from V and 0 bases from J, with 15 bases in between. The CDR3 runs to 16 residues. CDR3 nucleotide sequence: TGTGCCAGCAGCCGCATCCGCGGTCCGAGCACAGATACGCAGTATTTT. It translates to CASSRIRGPSTDTQYF.

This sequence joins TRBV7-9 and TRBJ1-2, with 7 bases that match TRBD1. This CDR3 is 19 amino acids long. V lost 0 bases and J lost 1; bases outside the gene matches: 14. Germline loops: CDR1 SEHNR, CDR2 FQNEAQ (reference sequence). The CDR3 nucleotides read TGTGCCAGCAGCTTAGCGGGGACAGAAACTAACCTCTTTAACTATGGCTACACCTTC. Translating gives CASSLAGTETNLFNYGYTF.

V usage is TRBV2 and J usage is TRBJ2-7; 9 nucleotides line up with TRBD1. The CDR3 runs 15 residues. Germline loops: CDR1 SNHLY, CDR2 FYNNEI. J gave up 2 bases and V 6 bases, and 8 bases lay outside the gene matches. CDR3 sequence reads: CASRPDRGAPYEQYF. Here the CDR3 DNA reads TGTGCCAGCAGACCCGACAGGGGGGCCCCCTACGAGCAGTACTTC.

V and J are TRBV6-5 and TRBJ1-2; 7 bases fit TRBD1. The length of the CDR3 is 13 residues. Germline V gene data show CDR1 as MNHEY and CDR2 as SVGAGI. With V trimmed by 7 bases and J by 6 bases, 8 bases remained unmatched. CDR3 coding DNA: TGTGCCAGCATGTTCCGACAGGGCAATGGCTACACCTTC. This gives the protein CASMFRQGNGYTF.

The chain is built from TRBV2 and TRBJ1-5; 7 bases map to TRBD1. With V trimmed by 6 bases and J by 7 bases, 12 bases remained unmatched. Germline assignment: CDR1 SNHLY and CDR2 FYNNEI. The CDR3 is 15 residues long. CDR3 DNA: TGTGCCAGCAGCGATCCGACAGGGATGAACCAGCCCCAGCATTTT. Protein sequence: CASSDPTGMNQPQHF. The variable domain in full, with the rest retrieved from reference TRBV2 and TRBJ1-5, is EPEVTQTPSHQVTQMGQEVILRCVPISNHLYFYWYRQILGQKVEFLVSFYNNEISEKSEIFDDQFSVERPDGSNFTLKIRSTKLEDSAMYFCASSDPTGMNQPQHFGDGTRLSIL.

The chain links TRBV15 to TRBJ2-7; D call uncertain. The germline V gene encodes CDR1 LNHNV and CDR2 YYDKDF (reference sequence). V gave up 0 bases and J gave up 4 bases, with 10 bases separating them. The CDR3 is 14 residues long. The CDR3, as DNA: TGTGCCACCAGCAGAGATTTTCCCCGGTACGAGCAGTACTTC. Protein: CATSRDFPRYEQYF.

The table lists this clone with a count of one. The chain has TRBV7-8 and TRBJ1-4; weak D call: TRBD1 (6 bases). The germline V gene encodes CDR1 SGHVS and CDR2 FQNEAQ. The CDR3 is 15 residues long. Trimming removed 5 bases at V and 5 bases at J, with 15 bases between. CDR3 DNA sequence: TGTGCCAGCAGCCTCCGGGGGGGCTACAATGAAAAACTGTTTTTT. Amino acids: CASSLRGGYNEKLFF.

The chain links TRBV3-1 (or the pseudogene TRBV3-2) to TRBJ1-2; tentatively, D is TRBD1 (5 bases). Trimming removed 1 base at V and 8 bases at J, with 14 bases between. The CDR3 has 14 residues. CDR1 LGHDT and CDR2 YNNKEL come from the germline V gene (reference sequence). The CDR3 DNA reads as TGTGCCAGCAGCCAAGGGAGGGGCTCGGGAGGCTACACCTTC. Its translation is CASSQGRGSGGYTF.

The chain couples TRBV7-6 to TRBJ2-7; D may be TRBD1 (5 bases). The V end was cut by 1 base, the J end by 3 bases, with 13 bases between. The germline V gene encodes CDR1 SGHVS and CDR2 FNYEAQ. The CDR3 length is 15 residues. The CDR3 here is CASSLVGAAFYEQYF. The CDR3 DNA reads TGTGCCAGCAGCTTAGTAGGGGCCGCCTTCTACGAGCAGTACTTC.

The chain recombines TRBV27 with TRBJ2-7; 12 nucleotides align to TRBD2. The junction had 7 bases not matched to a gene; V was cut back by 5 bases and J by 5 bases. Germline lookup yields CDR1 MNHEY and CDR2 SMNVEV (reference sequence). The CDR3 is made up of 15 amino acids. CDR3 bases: TGTGCCAGCAGTCAAGAGACTAGCGGGGGCCACGAGCAGTACTTC. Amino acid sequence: CASSQETSGGHEQYF.

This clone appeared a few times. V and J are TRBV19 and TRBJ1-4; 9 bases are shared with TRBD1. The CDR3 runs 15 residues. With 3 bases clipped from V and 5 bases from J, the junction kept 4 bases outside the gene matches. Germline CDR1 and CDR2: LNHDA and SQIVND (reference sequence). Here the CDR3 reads CASSMRTGANEKLFF. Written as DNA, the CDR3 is TGTGCCAGTAGTATGAGGACAGGGGCGAATGAAAAACTGTTTTTT.

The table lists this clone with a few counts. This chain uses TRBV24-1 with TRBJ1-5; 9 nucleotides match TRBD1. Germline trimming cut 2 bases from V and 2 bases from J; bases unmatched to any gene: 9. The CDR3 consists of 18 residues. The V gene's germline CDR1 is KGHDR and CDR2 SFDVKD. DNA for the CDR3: TGTGCCACCAGTGATTCCACTGGGGACAGGGATGGCAATCAGCCCCAGCATTTT. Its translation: CATSDSTGDRDGNQPQHF.

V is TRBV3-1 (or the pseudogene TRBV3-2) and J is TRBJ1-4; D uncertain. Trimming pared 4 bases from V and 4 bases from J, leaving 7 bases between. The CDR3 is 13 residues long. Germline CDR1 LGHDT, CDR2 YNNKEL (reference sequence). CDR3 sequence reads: CASSRSGNEKLFF. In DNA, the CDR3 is TGTGCCAGCAGCCGCTCGGGTAATGAAAAACTGTTTTTT.

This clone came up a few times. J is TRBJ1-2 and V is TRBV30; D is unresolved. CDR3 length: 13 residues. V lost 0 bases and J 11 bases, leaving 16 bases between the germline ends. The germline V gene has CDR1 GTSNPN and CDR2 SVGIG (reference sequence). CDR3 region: CAWSVLEGEKYTF. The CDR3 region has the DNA TGTGCCTGGAGTGTGTTAGAGGGAGAGAAGTACACCTTC.

This CDR3 is CASSEVFTGHQPQHF. CDR3 DNA sequence: TGTGCCAGCAGTGAAGTATTTACAGGGCATCAGCCCCAGCATTTT. The genes are TRBV6-1 and TRBJ1-5; D is perhaps TRBD1 (6 bases). In germline, CDR1 is MNHNS, CDR2 SASEGT. V lost 1 base to trimming and J lost 5 bases, with 12 bases between them. The length of the CDR3 is 15 residues.

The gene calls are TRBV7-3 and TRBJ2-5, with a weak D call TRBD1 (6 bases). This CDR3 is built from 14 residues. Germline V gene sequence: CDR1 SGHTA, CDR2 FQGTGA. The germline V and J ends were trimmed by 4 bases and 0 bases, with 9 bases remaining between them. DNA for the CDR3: TGTGCCAGCAGCTCCGGGACAAACCAAGAGACCCAGTACTTC. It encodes CASSSGTNQETQYF.

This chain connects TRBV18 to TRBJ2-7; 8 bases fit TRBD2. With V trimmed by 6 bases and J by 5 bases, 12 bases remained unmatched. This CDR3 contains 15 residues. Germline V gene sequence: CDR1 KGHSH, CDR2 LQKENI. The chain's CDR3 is CASSQSWTSTDEQYF. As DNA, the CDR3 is TGTGCCAGCTCTCAAAGCTGGACTAGCACTGACGAGCAGTACTTC.

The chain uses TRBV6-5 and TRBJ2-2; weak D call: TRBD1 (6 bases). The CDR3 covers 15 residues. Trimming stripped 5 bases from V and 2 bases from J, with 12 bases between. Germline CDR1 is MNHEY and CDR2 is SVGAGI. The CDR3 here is CASSTGQSNTGELFF. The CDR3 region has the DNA TGTGCCAGCAGTACAGGACAGAGTAACACCGGGGAGCTGTTTTTT.

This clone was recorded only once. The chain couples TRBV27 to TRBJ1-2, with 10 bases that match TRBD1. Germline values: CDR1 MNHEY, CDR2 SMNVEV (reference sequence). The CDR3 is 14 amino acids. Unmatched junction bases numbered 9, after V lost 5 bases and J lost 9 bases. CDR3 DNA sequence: TGTGCCAGCAGTCCCCCGGGACAGGGGCGTCGCTACACCTTC. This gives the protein CASSPPGQGRRYTF.

The DNA of the CDR3 is TGTGCCAGCTCATTCCGGGACAGGGTCTATGGCTACACCTTC. This translates into CASSFRDRVYGYTF. V is TRBV18 and J is TRBJ1-2; TRBD1 matches at 9 bases. The germline V gene has CDR1 KGHSH and CDR2 LQKENI. V shed 5 bases and J 4 bases; nucleotides not matched to a gene: 5. This CDR3 has 14 amino acids. Full variable domain (remainder filled in from reference TRBV18 and TRBJ1-2): NAGVMQNPRHLVRRRGQEARLRCSPMKGHSHVYWYRQLPEEGLKFMVYLQKENIIDESGMPKERFSAEFPKEGPSILRIQQVVRGDSAAYFCASSFRDRVYGYTFGSGTRLTVV.

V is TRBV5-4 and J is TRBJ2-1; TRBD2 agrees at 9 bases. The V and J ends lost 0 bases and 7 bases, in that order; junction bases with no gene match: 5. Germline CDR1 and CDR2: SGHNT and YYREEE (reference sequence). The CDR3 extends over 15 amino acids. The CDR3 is CASSLAGLAINEQFF. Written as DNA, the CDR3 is TGTGCCAGCAGCTTGGCGGGACTAGCTATTAATGAGCAGTTCTTC.